These 10 T cell receptor beta chains originate from one sample sequenced in a study of T-cell memory formation after mild COVID-19. In TCRdb, the 5' RACE reads were re-called with MiXCR into one record per CDR3 protein. The table includes hundreds of thousands of distinct CDR3 sequences, around 21% detected once. The sequencing sample was made of PBMCs or a T cell subset sorted from them (not recorded which). The receptors here all came from an adult woman who had mild COVID-19 (a few samples of this study predate the infection). Cell type and time point are not known.

This chain links TRBV18 with TRBJ1-1, with D possibly TRBD1 on 6 matching bases. The CDR3 sequence is 14 residues long. Germline loops: CDR1 KGHSH, CDR2 LQKENI. Trimming pared 0 bases from V and 4 bases from J, leaving 9 bases between. Here the CDR3 reads CASSPPGGFTEAFF. For the CDR3, the DNA is TGTGCCAGCTCACCACCGGGGGGCTTCACTGAAGCTTTCTTT.

The chain carries TRBV15 and TRBJ2-1, with 7 bases that match TRBD1. Germline assignment: CDR1 LNHNV and CDR2 YYDKDF (reference sequence). With V trimmed by 4 bases and J by 11 bases, 11 bases remained unmatched. There are 14 residues in the CDR3. The CDR3 DNA is TGTGCCACCAGCACCACCCCGACAGGGTCGAAGCAGTTCTTC. Its protein is CATSTTPTGSKQFF.

In this sample, this clonotype turned up a few times. The genes are TRBV7-6 and TRBJ2-2; possible D gene TRBD2, 5 bases. With 5 bases removed from V and 2 bases from J, the gap between germline ends came to 24 bases. The germline V gene has CDR1 SGHVS and CDR2 FNYEAQ. This CDR3 has 19 residues. In nucleotides, the CDR3 is TGTGCCAGCAGCGTACTCGTCGGCGGAGTTGGGAGAAACACCGGGGAGCTGTTTTTT. The encoded protein is CASSVLVGGVGRNTGELFF.

This clonotype was recorded a few times. V usage is TRBV7-9 and J usage is TRBJ2-1; D may be TRBD1 (6 bases). Trimming pared 5 bases from V and 5 bases from J, leaving 16 bases between. Germline assignment: CDR1 SEHNR and CDR2 FQNEAQ (reference sequence). The CDR3 consists of 15 residues. CDR3 protein: CASSPRDIVDNEQFF. CDR3 nucleotide sequence: TGTGCCAGCAGCCCTCGGGACATAGTAGACAATGAGCAGTTCTTC. The full variable domain, with the rest looked up from reference TRBV7-9 and TRBJ2-1, is DTGVSQNPRHKITKRGQNVTFRCDPISEHNRLYWYRQTLGQGPEFLTYFQNEAQLEKSRLLSDRFSAERPKGSFSTLEIQRTEQGDSAMYLCASSPRDIVDNEQFFGPGTRLTVL.

This clonotype showed up just a few times. The chain employs TRBV5-6 and TRBJ2-3, with unresolved D. The germline V and J ends were trimmed by 0 bases and 0 bases, with 14 bases remaining between them. Germline V lookup: CDR1 SGHDT, CDR2 YYEEEE. This CDR3 comprises 17 residues. CDR3 in amino acids: CASSLDGNRPSTDTQYF. In nucleotides, the CDR3 is TGTGCCAGCAGCTTGGATGGGAACCGACCTAGCACAGATACGCAGTATTTT.

V and J are TRBV6-2 or TRBV6-3 and TRBJ1-1, with 8 positions matching TRBD1. The germline gives CDR1 MNHEY, CDR2 SVGEGT. The junction had 6 bases not matched to a gene; V was cut back by 3 bases and J by 0 bases. The CDR3 is made up of 16 amino acids. CDR3 region: CASSYRGQGMNTEAFF. CDR3 nucleotides: TGTGCCAGCAGTTATCGTGGACAGGGAATGAACACTGAAGCTTTCTTT.

This chain connects TRBV6-1 to TRBJ1-1; D is unclear. Germline V CDR1 and CDR2: MNHNS, SASEGT. V shed 0 bases and J shed 0 bases, with 5 bases lying between them. The length of the CDR3 is 14 residues. Written as DNA, the CDR3 is TGTGCCAGCAGTGAAGCATCAGTGAACACTGAAGCTTTCTTT. Its protein product is CASSEASVNTEAFF.

This chain's CDR3 is CASSQDRDGAGAPLHF. DNA for the CDR3: TGTGCCAGCAGCCAGGACAGAGATGGGGCGGGAGCACCCCTCCACTTT. This rearrangement joins TRBV6-5 to TRBJ1-6; the D gene is possibly TRBD1 (6 bases). The CDR3 length is 16 residues. The ends were cut back, 6 bases at V and 11 bases at J, with 23 bases in the middle. The germline CDR1 and CDR2 sequences are MNHEY and SVGAGI.

This clonotype was counted ten times or more. The chain links TRBV12-3 or TRBV12-4 to TRBJ1-3, with TRBD1 identical over 8 bases. The CDR3 spans 15 residues. V trimming: 6 bases; J trimming: 0 bases; junction bases outside the gene matches: 4. CDR3 bases: TGTGCCAGCAGCCGCACAGGGGGCTCTGGAAACACCATATATTTT. Translated: CASSRTGGSGNTIYF.

This clonotype was seen more than once but under ten times. The rearrangement uses TRBV10-3 and TRBJ1-2; D remains ambiguous. In germline, CDR1 is ENHRY, CDR2 SYGVKD. There are 12 residues in the CDR3. Trimming removed 9 bases from V and 4 bases from J, with 12 bases in between. The CDR3 DNA sequence: TGTGCCATTCCAAGATTAGTCTATGGCTACACCTTC. It specifies CAIPRLVYGYTF.